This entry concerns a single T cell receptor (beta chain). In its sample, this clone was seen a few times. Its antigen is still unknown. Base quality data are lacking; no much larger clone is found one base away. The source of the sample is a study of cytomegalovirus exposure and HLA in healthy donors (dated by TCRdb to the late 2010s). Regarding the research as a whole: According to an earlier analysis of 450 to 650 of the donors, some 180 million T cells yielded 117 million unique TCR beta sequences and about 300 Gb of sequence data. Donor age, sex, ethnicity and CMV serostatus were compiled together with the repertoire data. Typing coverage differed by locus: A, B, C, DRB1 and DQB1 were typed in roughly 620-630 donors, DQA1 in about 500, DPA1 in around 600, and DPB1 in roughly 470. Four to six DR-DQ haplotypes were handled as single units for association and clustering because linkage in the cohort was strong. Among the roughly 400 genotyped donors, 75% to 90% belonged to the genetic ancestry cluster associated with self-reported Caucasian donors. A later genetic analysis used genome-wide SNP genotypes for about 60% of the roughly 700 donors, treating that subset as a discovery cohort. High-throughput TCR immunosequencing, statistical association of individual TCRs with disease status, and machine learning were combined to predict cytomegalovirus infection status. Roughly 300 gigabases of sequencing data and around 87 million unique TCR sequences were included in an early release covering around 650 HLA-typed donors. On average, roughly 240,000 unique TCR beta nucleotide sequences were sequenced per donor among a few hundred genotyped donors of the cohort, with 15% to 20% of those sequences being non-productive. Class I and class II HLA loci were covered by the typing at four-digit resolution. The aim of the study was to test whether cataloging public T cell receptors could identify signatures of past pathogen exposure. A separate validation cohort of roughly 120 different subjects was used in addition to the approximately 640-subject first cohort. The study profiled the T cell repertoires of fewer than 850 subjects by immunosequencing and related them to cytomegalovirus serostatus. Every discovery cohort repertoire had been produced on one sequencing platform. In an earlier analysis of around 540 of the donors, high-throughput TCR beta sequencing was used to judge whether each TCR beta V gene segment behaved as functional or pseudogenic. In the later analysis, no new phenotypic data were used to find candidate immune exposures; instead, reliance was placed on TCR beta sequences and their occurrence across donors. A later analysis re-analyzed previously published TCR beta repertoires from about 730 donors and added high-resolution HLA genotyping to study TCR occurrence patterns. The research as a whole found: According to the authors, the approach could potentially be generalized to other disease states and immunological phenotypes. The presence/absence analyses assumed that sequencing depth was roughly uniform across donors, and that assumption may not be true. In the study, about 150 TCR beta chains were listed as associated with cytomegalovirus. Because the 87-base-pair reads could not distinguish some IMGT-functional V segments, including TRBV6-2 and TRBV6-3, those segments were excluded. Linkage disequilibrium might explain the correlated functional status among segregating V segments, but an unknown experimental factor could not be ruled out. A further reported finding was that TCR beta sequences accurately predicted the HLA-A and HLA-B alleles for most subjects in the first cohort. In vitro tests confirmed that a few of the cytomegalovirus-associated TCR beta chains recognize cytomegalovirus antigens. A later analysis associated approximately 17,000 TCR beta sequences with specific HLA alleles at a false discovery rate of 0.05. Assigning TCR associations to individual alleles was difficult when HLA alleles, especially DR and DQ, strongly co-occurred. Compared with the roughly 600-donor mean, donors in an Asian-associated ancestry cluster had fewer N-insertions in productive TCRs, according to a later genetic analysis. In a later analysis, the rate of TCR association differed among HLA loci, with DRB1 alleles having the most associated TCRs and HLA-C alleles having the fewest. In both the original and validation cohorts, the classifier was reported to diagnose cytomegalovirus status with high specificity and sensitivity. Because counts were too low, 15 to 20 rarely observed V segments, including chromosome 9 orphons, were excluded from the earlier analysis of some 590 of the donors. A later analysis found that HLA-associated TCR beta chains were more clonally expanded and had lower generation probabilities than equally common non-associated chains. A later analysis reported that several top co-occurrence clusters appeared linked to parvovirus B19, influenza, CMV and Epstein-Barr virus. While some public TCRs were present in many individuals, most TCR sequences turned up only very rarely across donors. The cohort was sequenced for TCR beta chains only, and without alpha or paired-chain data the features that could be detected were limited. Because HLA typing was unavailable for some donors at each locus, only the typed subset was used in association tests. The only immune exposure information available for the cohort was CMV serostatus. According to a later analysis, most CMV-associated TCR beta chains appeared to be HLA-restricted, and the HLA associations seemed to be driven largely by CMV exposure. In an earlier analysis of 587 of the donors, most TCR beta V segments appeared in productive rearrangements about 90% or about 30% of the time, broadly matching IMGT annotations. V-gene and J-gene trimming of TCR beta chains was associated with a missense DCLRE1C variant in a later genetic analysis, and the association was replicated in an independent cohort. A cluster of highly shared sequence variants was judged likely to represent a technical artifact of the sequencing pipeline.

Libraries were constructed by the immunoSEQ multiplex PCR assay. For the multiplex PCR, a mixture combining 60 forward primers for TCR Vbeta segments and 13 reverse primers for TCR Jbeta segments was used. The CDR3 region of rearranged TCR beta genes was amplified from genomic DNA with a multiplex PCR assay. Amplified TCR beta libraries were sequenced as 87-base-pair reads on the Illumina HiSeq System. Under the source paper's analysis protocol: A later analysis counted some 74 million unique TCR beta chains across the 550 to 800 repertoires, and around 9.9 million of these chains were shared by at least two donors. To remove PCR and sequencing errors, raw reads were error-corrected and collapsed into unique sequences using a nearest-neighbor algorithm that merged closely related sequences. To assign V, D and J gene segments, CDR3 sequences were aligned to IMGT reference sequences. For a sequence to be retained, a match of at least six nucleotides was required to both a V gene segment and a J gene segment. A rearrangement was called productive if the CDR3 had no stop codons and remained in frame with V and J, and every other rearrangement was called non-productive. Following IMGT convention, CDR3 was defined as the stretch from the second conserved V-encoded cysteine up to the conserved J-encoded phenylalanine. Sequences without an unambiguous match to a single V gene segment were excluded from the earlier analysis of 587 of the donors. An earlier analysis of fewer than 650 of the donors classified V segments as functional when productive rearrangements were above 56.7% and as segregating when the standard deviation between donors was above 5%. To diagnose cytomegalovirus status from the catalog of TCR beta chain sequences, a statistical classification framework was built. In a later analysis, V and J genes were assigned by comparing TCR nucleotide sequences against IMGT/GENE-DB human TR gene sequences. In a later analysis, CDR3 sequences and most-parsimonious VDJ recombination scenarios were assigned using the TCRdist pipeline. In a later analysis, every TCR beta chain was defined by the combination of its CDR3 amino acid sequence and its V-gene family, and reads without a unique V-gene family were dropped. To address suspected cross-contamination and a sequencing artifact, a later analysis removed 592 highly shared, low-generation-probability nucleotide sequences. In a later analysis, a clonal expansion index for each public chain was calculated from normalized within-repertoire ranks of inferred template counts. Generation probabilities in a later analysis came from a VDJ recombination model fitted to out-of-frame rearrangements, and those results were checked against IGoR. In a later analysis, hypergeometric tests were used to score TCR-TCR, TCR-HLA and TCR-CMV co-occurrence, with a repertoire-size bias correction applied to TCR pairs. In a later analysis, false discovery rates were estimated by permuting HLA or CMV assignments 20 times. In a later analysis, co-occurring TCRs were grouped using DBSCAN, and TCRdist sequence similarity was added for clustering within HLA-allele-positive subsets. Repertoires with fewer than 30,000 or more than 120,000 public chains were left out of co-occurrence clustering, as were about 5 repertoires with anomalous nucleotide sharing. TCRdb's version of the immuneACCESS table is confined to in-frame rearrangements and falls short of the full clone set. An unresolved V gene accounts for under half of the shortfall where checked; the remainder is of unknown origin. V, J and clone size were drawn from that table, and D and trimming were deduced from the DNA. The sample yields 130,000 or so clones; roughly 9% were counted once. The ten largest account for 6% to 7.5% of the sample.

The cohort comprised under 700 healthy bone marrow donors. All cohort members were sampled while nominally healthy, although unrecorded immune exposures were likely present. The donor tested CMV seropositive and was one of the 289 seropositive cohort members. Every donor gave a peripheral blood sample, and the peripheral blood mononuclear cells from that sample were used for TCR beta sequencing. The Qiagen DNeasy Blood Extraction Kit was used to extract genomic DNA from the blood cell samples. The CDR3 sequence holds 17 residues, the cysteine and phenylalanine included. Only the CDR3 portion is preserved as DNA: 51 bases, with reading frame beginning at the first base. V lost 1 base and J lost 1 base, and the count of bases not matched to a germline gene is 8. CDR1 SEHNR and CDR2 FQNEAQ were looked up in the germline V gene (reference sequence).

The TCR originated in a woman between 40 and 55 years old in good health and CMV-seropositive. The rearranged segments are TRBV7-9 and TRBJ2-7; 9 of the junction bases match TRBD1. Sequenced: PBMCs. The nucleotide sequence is TGTGCCAGCAGCTTAGTGGTAGGGGGACAGGGATCCTACGAGCAGTACTTC. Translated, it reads CASSLVVGGQGSYEQYF.